The rows below give T cell receptor beta chains drawn from one sample of a study of identical twins. TCRdb called the 5' RACE reads again in MiXCR, with one record for every CDR3 protein. The repertoire holds 1.5 million to 2 million distinct CDR3 sequences, with about 32% as singletons. Sequencing was performed on cord blood. The receptors here all came from a newborn girl in good health. Both conserved end residues are part of each CDR3. A D gene is named only where the DNA matches it firmly. A clone size is listed for some rows: how often the clone was seen (once, few, many), or a class if it is expanded.

v_call	j_call	clone_size	d_call	cdr3_nt	cdr3_aa
TRBV15	TRBJ2-7	.	.	TGTGCCACCAGCAGAGATCCTCGCCTATACAATGAGCAGTACTTC	CATSRDPRLYNEQYF
TRBV20-1	TRBJ2-1	few	TRBD2	TGCAGTGCTAGAGATTTCGCTAGCGGGAGTTATAATGAGCAGTTCTTC	CSARDFASGSYNEQFF
TRBV7-6	TRBJ2-3	few	TRBD1	TGTGCCAGCAGCTTAGCGGACAGGGGCACAGATACGCAGTATTTT	CASSLADRGTDTQYF
TRBV11-2	TRBJ2-7	.	TRBD2	TGTGCCAGCAGCCCTATAGGGACCACCGGGACTAGCCGCTACGAGCAGTACTTC	CASSPIGTTGTSRYEQYF
TRBV5-1	TRBJ2-1	few	TRBD2	TGCGCCAGCAGGACGACTAGCGGGGGGGACAATGAGCAGTTCTTC	CASRTTSGGDNEQFF
TRBV7-2	TRBJ2-7	.	TRBD1	TGTGCCAGCAGCCAAAGGGACAGCCACCACGAGCAGTACTTC	CASSQRDSHHEQYF
TRBV29-1	TRBJ1-2	.	.	TGCAGCGTTGAGGGGGGAAAGGCCTATGGCTACACCTTC	CSVEGGKAYGYTF
TRBV3-1	TRBJ1-4	.	.	TGTGCCAGCAGCCCCCAAGGGGGGAGAGGAGCAGCTAATGAAAAACTGTTTTTT	CASSPQGGRGAANEKLFF
TRBV5-1	TRBJ2-7	.	TRBD1	TGCGCCAGCAGCCTCCAGGGGGCCACCTCCTACGAGCAGTACTTC	CASSLQGATSYEQYF
TRBV20-1	TRBJ2-1	few	.	TGCAGTGCTACCACCGCCCGAGAGGGCTCCTACAATGAGCAGTTCTTC	CSATTAREGSYNEQFF
TRBV20-1	TRBJ2-1	.	.	TGCAGTGCTAGAGGTGGGGGGGGCGCGTACAATGAGCAGTTCTTC	CSARGGGGAYNEQFF
TRBV12-3/TRBV12-4	TRBJ1-4	.	.	TGTGCCACCGCTAATGAAAAACTGTTTTTT	CATANEKLFF
TRBV2	TRBJ1-2	.	TRBD1	TGTGCCAGCAGTCCCTCAGGGGGGCAGTCAACTAACTATGGCTACACCTTC	CASSPSGGQSTNYGYTF
TRBV20-1	TRBJ1-6	.	TRBD1	TGCAGTGCTGCCGGGACAGGGGGAACACCCCTCCACTTT	CSAAGTGGTPLHF
TRBV5-4	TRBJ2-5	few	.	TGTGCCAGCAGCTTGACAACTAGTCTTCAAGAGACCCAGTACTTC	CASSLTTSLQETQYF
TRBV20-1	TRBJ2-3	few	TRBD2	TGCAGTGCCCAAAGTCCGGGGGGACCCACAGATACGCAGTATTTT	CSAQSPGGPTDTQYF
TRBV4-1	TRBJ2-2	.	TRBD2	TGCGCCAGCAGCCAAGAGACTAGCGGGGTAGCCACCGGGGAGCTGTTTTTT	CASSQETSGVATGELFF
TRBV20-1	TRBJ1-2	.	TRBD1	TGCAGTGCTGGCGGACAGGTGGCTAACTATGGCTACACCTTC	CSAGGQVANYGYTF
TRBV29-1	TRBJ2-1	.	TRBD2	TGCAGCGTTGTTCTAGCGGGAGGGCCACAGTTCTTC	CSVVLAGGPQFF
TRBV12-3/TRBV12-4	TRBJ2-5	.	TRBD2	TGTGCCAGCAGTTTTCAACAAGTGGGAGGGGAGACCCAGTACTTC	CASSFQQVGGETQYF